A single sample is the source of the 22 T cell receptor beta chains below, sequenced in a study of blood T cells in healthy people across ages. Then a second PCR, running roughly 7 to 11 cycles, was carried out with a sample-barcoded 5' primer and a J-beta primer mix. Each CDR3 protein is one row after TCRdb ran MiXCR on the 5' RACE reads. The table has 900,000 to 950,000 distinct CDR3 sequences, almost 30% seen once. These data are also associated with another study on T cells of mothers and their children.

Sample: blood. These receptors all come from a woman aged 40 to 50 in good health.

This clonotype appeared a few times. Relative to the germline gene, one junction end is altered; a read error may explain this. This sequence joins TRBV7-9 and TRBJ2-7; D tentatively fits TRBD1 or TRBD2 (5 bases each). CDR3 length: 16 residues. Germline CDR1 and CDR2: SEHNR and FQNEAQ (reference sequence). DNA for the CDR3: TGTGCCGGCAGCTTAACAGGCGGGCGACTAACCTACGAGCAGTACTTC. This encodes CAGSLTGGRLTYEQYF.

The gene calls are TRBV29-1 and TRBJ2-6; D unresolved. Trimming shortened V by 7 bases and J by 3 bases, and 10 bases separated the two germline ends. This CDR3 contains 13 residues. In germline, CDR1 is SQVTM, CDR2 ANQGSEA. The CDR3 DNA is TGCAGCGCCTGGGAAGTTGGGGCCAACGTCCTGACTTTC. Translating it yields CSAWEVGANVLTF.

This chain uses TRBV29-1 with TRBJ2-1, with 14 nucleotides matching TRBD2. There are 17 residues in the CDR3. V shed 3 bases and J 0 bases; nucleotides not matched to a gene: 4. Germline V gene sequence: CDR1 SQVTM, CDR2 ANQGSEA. The CDR3 is CSVEGLAGDRSYNEQFF. CDR3 DNA: TGCAGCGTTGAGGGACTAGCGGGAGACCGCTCCTACAATGAGCAGTTCTTC.

This clonotype came up a few times. The chain has TRBV7-8 and TRBJ1-4; possibly TRBD1 for D (6 bases). The germline CDR1 and CDR2 sequences are SGHVS and FQNEAQ. This CDR3 is 16 amino acids long. V gave up 5 bases and J gave up 8 bases, with 21 bases separating them. The CDR3 region has the DNA TGTGCCAGCAGCCCCCTTCCGGGACATGGCCCCGAAAAACTGTTTTTT. Translation gives CASSPLPGHGPEKLFF. Filled out from reference TRBV7-8 and TRBJ1-4, the complete variable domain reads GAGVSQSPRYKVAKRGQDVALRCDPISGHVSLFWYQQALGQGPEFLTYFQNEAQLDKSGLPSDRFFAERPEGSVSTLKIQRTQQEDSAVYLCASSPLPGHGPEKLFFGSGTQLSVL.

The chain carries TRBV4-3 and TRBJ1-2; D is uncertain. The CDR3 runs to 13 residues. CDR1 and CDR2 (germline): LGHNA, YSLEER. Trimming removed 0 bases at V and 7 bases at J, with 9 bases between. As DNA, the CDR3 is TGCGCCAGCAGCCAAGATATCGGCATTGGCTACACCTTC. Translating it yields CASSQDIGIGYTF.

The chain employs TRBV7-9 and TRBJ2-7, with D tentatively TRBD1 (6 bases). V shed 3 bases and J shed 2 bases, with 23 bases lying between them. Per the germline V gene, CDR1 is SEHNR and CDR2 is FQNEAQ (reference sequence). There are 18 residues in the CDR3. CDR3 residues: CASSLTRTDTEKAYEQYF. CDR3 nucleotides: TGTGCCAGCAGCTTGACCCGGACAGACACGGAAAAAGCCTACGAGCAGTACTTC.

The genes are TRBV15 and TRBJ2-5, with D tentatively TRBD1 (6 bases). Germline values: CDR1 LNHNV, CDR2 YYDKDF (reference sequence). V lost 8 bases and J lost 2, with 15 bases in between. The CDR3 has 14 amino acids. Written as DNA, the CDR3 is TGTGCCACCGCCCCAGGGGACACACAAGAGACCCAGTACTTC. Translating gives CATAPGDTQETQYF.

The rearrangement joins TRBV7-2 to TRBJ2-3; 8 positions match TRBD1. This CDR3 has 15 residues. CDR1 and CDR2 from the germline V gene are SGHTA and FQGNSA. V was clipped by 7 bases and J by 4 bases; unmatched bases: 10. The CDR3 sequence is CASTWAGGISDTQYF. The CDR3 coding sequence is TGTGCCAGCACCTGGGCAGGGGGCATTTCAGATACGCAGTATTTT.

This clonotype appeared a few times. CDR3 nucleotide sequence: TGTGCCAGCAGCGGGGCGGGTGCCGGGGAGACCCAGTACTTC. Protein sequence: CASSGAGAGETQYF. The chain couples TRBV11-2 to TRBJ2-5, with D possibly being TRBD1 or TRBD2 (5 bases each). Germline V gene sequence: CDR1 SGHAT, CDR2 FQNNGV. The V end lost 5 bases, the J end lost 5 bases, and 15 bases lay between the germline ends. The CDR3 covers 14 residues. Using reference TRBV11-2 and TRBJ2-5 for the parts outside the CDR3, the full variable domain is EAGVAQSPRYKIIEKRQSVAFWCNPISGHATLYWYQQILGQGPKLLIQFQNNGVVDDSQLPKDRFSAERLKGVDSTLKIQPAKLEDSAVYLCASSGAGAGETQYFGPGTRLLVL.

J is TRBJ1-1 and V is TRBV10-3, with D tentatively TRBD1 (6 bases). Per germline, CDR1 ENHRY and CDR2 SYGVKD. The CDR3 runs to 15 residues. Trimming left V 2 bases short and J 0 bases short, with 10 bases between. The CDR3 loop reads CAISERGSLNTEAFF. The DNA of the CDR3 is TGTGCCATCAGTGAGAGGGGGAGTCTGAACACTGAAGCTTTCTTT.

This sequence joins TRBV5-1 and TRBJ1-2; D call uncertain. V was clipped by 5 bases and J by 3 bases, with 11 bases between them. Germline assignment: CDR1 SGHRS and CDR2 YFSETQ. The CDR3 is 13 residues long. CDR3 sequence reads: CASRVGWDYGYTF. CDR3 bases: TGCGCCAGCAGAGTGGGGTGGGACTATGGCTACACCTTC.

V usage is TRBV4-1 and J usage is TRBJ1-5; TRBD1 aligns across 8 bases. J lost 6 bases, V lost 3 bases, and 7 bases had no gene match. This CDR3 contains 15 residues. Germline values: CDR1 MGHRA, CDR2 YSYEKL. CDR3 residues: CASSHPGQGRQPQHF. The CDR3 DNA reads TGCGCCAGCAGCCACCCCGGACAGGGTCGTCAGCCCCAGCATTTT.

J is TRBJ2-1 and V is TRBV7-9; TRBD2 matches at 9 bases. Trimming removed 5 bases from V and 9 bases from J; junction bases left unmatched: 11. There are 15 residues in the CDR3. CDR1 is SEHNR and CDR2 is FQNEAQ in the germline V gene (reference sequence). This chain's CDR3 is CASSRPAGGYGEQFF. The CDR3 DNA reads TGTGCCAGCAGCCGCCCAGCGGGGGGTTACGGTGAGCAGTTCTTC.

This clonotype was seen only a few times. The rearrangement links TRBV3-1 to TRBJ1-2; D remains ambiguous. Germline CDR1 LGHDT, CDR2 YNNKEL (reference sequence). With 0 bases removed from V and 10 bases from J, the gap between germline ends came to 12 bases. The CDR3 extends over 13 amino acids. The CDR3 protein is CASSQDYQGFYTF. The CDR3 bases are TGTGCCAGCAGCCAAGATTATCAAGGATTCTACACCTTC. Supplemented by reference TRBV3-1 and TRBJ1-2, the full variable domain reads DTAVSQTPKYLVTQMGNDKSIKCEQNLGHDTMYWYKQDSKKFLKIMFSYNNKELIINETVPNRFSPKSPDKAHLNLHINSLELGDSAVYFCASSQDYQGFYTFGSGTRLTVV.

This clonotype has a count of ten or more. The chain recombines TRBV7-3 with TRBJ2-1; 13 positions match TRBD2. This CDR3 contains 16 residues. Germline values: CDR1 SGHTA, CDR2 FQGTGA. V gave up 4 bases and J gave up 6 bases; unmatched junction bases: 6. The CDR3 nucleotides read TGTGCCAGCAGCTCCTCAGGACTAGCGGGGGTCAATGAGCAGTTCTTC. It translates to CASSSSGLAGVNEQFF. Complete variable domain (other parts from reference TRBV7-3 and TRBJ2-1): GAGVSQTPSNKVTEKGKYVELRCDPISGHTALYWYRQSLGQGPEFLIYFQGTGAADDSGLPNDRFFAVRPEGSVSTLKIQRTERGDSAVYLCASSSSGLAGVNEQFFGPGTRLTVL.

The chain has TRBV9 and TRBJ2-1; D gene ambiguous. Trimming pared 0 bases from V and 5 bases from J, leaving 9 bases between. CDR1 SGDLS and CDR2 YYNGEE come from the germline V gene. CDR3 length: 14 residues. The CDR3 DNA is TGTGCCAGCAGCGTAGAGGGCAGAAACAATGAGCAGTTCTTC. The encoded protein is CASSVEGRNNEQFF. The complete variable domain, with remaining parts taken from reference TRBV9 and TRBJ2-1, reads DSGVTQTPKHLITATGQRVTLRCSPRSGDLSVYWYQQSLDQGLQFLIQYYNGEERAKGNILERFSAQQFPDLHSELNLSSLELGDSALYFCASSVEGRNNEQFFGPGTRLTVL.

This clonotype showed up just once. The chain has TRBV20-1 and TRBJ2-3, with 11 bases identical to TRBD2. CDR1 and CDR2 (germline): DFQATT, SNEGSKA (reference sequence). This CDR3 region has 14 residues. The ends lost 0 bases at V and 8 bases at J; junction bases unmatched: 4. For the CDR3, the DNA is TGCAGTGCTAGAGATAGCGGGGGGGCAGGTACGCAGTATTTT. This encodes CSARDSGGAGTQYF.

There are a few counts of this clonotype. This chain connects TRBV7-2 to TRBJ2-2; 8 bases map to TRBD2. With V trimmed by 6 bases and J by 5 bases, 5 bases remained unmatched. In germline, CDR1 is SGHTA, CDR2 FQGNSA. This CDR3 comprises 14 residues. The CDR3 is CASRGLADTGELFF. CDR3 sequence (DNA): TGTGCCAGCAGAGGACTAGCCGATACCGGGGAGCTGTTTTTT.

In the case of this clonotype: A junction end diverges from the germline sequence, so it may reflect a read error. The chain is built from TRBV5-1 and TRBJ2-7; no clear D. The CDR3 runs to 13 residues. The germline V gene has CDR1 SGHRS and CDR2 YFSETQ. CDR3 in amino acids: CASSLWVSYGQYF. Written as DNA, the CDR3 is TGCGCCAGCAGCTTGTGGGTGTCCTACGGGCAGTACTTC.

The chain combines TRBV7-8 with TRBJ2-7, with D possibly TRBD1 on 5 matching bases. There are 14 residues in the CDR3. V lost 1 base to trimming and J lost 3 bases, with 10 bases between them. Germline CDR1 and CDR2: SGHVS and FQNEAQ. DNA of the CDR3: TGTGCCAGCAGCTTAGTGGGTGACAGCTACGAGCAGTACTTC. It specifies CASSLVGDSYEQYF.

This clonotype showed up just a few times. The chain combines TRBV7-2 with TRBJ1-1; 8 bases are shared with TRBD1. With 5 bases clipped from V and 4 bases from J, the junction kept 9 bases outside the gene matches. Per germline, CDR1 SGHTA and CDR2 FQGNSA. The CDR3 has 15 amino acids. The CDR3 loop reads CASSSSQGGVTEAFF. The CDR3 bases are TGTGCCAGCAGCAGCTCACAGGGGGGGGTCACTGAAGCTTTCTTT.

As to this clonotype: The junction departs from the called germline gene at one end, perhaps through a read error. The chain employs TRBV20-1 and TRBJ2-1; a weak D match, TRBD1 (5 bases). The CDR3 consists of 12 residues. CDR1 DFQATT and CDR2 SNEGSKA come from the germline V gene (reference sequence). The DNA of the CDR3 is TGCAGGGCTAGACAGACCTACAATGAGCAGTTCTTC. It codes for CRARQTYNEQFF.